The clone carrying this T cell receptor (beta chain) was seen many times. The data were obtained in a study of regulatory T cells in long-lasting Graves disease. This sample's time point: newly diagnosed GD, antithyroid drugs for less than 3 months. Researchers made the TCR library from RNA that was extracted from PBMCs. The TCR beta library used iRepertoire HTBI primers with Arm-PCR amplification of CDR3. Via MiXCR, TCRdb re-called the multiplex PCR reads, giving one row per CDR3 protein. The sample holds around 400,000 distinct CDR3 sequences, 12% seen once. Deletions cut 4 bases from V and 0 bases from J, with 12 bases between. The CDR3 covers 15 residues. The germline V gene encodes CDR1 SNHLY and CDR2 FYNNEI. These data also formed part of another study, on T cells in Graves' hyperthyroidism and ophthalmopathy.

This TCR was sampled from a woman in her late teens or twenties with Graves disease. The material was peripheral blood mononuclear cells (PBMCs), obtained at new diagnosis, from a patient treated with antithyroid drugs. The rearrangement uses TRBV2 and TRBJ1-1; TRBD1 might be the D (6 bases). The CDR3 sequence is CASSARQVVNTEAFF. In nucleotides, the CDR3 is TGTGCCAGCAGTGCTAGACAGGTTGTGAACACTGAAGCTTTCTTT.